The entry that follows covers one T cell receptor beta chain sequence. This clonotype was observed a few times. The antigen it binds to is not known. Nothing much larger sits one base from this clone, and base qualities are not available. Sequencing instrument: Illumina HiSeq 1500. TCRdb itself trimmed the public reads at Q25 with fastp, ran MiXCR and retained productive beta chains. Rows with a matching CDR3 protein are joined into one entry that keeps the most common DNA and genes. This sample has fewer than 1,000,000 distinct CDR3 sequences in its table, and around 31% of those were observed once. Clones ranked in the top ten supply about 14% of the sample. The intended sense of this specimen's treatment or condition label: in vitro stimulation with specific CMV peptide epitopes to enrich CMV-specific T cells. This sample is part of a study of T cell repertoires in cytomegalovirus infection (dated by TCRdb to 2018 to 2020). Context from the whole study: Alongside well-studied HLA-B-restricted epitopes, the peptide stimulations were aimed at recently identified HLA-C-restricted CMV epitopes, whose presentation resists viral immunomodulation. The HLA type of each donor mattered for the analysis, because public TCR beta signatures pointed to carriage of CMV infection along with the matching HLA type.

Overall study results and their limits: The ex vivo response was dominated by HLA-C-restricted CMV-specific TCR beta clonotypes, and the single most frequent clonotype in two of eight donors was supplied by these HLA-C-restricted clonotypes. Cumulative frequency of public TCR beta family members discriminated carriers of CMV infection plus the relevant HLA type in this cohort and an independent approximately 370-donor cohort.

The specimen was cultured CD8+ T cells from PBMCs, collected from culture after CMV antigen stimulation. The TCR comes from a human donor in good health (CMV status not recorded). Some clones in this sample may be carry-over from other donors' samples.

The DNA sequence reads TGTGCCAGCAGTTACACACCGACACCTAGCGGGGGGGCACGAGAGACCCAGTACTTC. Its amino acids are CASSYTPTPSGGARETQYF. The rearrangement joined TRBV6-2 or TRBV6-3 to TRBJ2-5; 12 middle bases align to TRBD2. Measured from the cysteine to the phenylalanine, the CDR3 is 19 residues long. Kept here is only the CDR3 DNA, which spans 57 bases and is read in frame from base 1. From a lookup of the germline V gene, CDR1 and CDR2 are MNHEY and SVGEGT. Ends trimmed: V by 2 bases, J by 4 bases; bases unmatched to a gene: 14.